The present TCR beta chain was sequenced within a study of blood T cell repertoires in COVID-19. Libraries were prepared by immunoSEQ multiplex PCR; TCRdb keeps only in-frame clonotypes and omits some of them. The table includes 31,000 or so clones, roughly 89% detected once. The CDR3 sequence is 19 residues long. Germline trimming cut 4 bases from V and 1 base from J; bases unmatched to any gene: 14. The germline V gene has CDR1 LGHDT and CDR2 YNNKEL (reference sequence). Material: peripheral blood. This receptor was identified in an elderly man with acute or convalescent COVID-19. J is TRBJ2-2 and V is TRBV3-1 (or the pseudogene TRBV3-2), with 8 bases lining up with TRBD2. CDR3 sequence: CASSLYRGLAGRNTGELFF. The CDR3 coding sequence is TGTGCCAGCAGCCTATACCGGGGGCTAGCGGGCCGGAACACCGGGGAGCTGTTTTTT.